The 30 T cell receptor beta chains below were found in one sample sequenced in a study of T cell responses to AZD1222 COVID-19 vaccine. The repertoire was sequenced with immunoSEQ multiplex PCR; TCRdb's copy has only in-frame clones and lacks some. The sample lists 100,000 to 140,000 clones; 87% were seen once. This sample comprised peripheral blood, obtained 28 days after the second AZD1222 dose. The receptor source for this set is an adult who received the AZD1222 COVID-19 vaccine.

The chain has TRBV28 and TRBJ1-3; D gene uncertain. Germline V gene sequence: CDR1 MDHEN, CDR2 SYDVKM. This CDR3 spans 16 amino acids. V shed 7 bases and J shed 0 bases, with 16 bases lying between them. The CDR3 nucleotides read TGTGCCAGCACCAAGGGAGGGAGGACCTCTGGAAACACCATATATTTT. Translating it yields CASTKGGRTSGNTIYF.

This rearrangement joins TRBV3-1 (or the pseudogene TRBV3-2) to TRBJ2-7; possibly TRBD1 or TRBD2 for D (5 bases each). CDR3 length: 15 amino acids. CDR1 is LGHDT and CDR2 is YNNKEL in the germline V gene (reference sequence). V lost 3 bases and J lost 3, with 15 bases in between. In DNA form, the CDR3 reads TGTGCCAGCAGCCATGGCACGGGACCTAGCTACGAGCAGTACTTC. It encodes CASSHGTGPSYEQYF.

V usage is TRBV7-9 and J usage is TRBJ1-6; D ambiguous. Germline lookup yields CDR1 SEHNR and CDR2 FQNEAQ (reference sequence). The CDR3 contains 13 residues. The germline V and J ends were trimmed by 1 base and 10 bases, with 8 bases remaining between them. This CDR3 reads CASSLEWGSPLHF. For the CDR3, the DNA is TGTGCCAGCAGCTTAGAATGGGGATCACCCCTCCACTTT. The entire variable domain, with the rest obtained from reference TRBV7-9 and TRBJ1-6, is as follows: DTGVSQNPRHKITKRGQNVTFRCDPISEHNRLYWYRQTLGQGPEFLTYFQNEAQLEKSRLLSDRFSAERPKGSFSTLEIQRTEQGDSAMYLCASSLEWGSPLHFGNGTRLTVT.

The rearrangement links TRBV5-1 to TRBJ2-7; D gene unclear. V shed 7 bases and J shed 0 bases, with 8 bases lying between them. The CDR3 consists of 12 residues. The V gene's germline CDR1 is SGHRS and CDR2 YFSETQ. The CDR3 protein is CASGVVSYEQYF. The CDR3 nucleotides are TGCGCCAGCGGGGTCGTCTCCTACGAGCAGTACTTC.

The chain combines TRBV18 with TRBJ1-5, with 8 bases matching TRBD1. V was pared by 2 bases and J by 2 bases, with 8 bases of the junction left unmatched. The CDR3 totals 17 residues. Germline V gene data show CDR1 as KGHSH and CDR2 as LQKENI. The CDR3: CASSPETDRERNQPQHF. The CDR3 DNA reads TGTGCCAGCTCACCAGAAACGGACAGGGAACGCAATCAGCCCCAGCATTTT.

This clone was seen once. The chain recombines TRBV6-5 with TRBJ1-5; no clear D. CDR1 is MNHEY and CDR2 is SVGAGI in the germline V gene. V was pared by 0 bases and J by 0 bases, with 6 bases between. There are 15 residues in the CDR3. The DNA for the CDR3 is TGTGCCAGCAGTTACTCGACCTATAGCAATCAGCCCCAGCATTTT. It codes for CASSYSTYSNQPQHF.

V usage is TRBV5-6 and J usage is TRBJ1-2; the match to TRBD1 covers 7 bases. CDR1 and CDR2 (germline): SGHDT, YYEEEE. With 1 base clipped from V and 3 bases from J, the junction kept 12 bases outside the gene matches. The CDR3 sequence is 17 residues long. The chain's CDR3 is CASSLSTGSHFYYGYTF. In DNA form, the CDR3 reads TGTGCCAGCAGCTTGTCGACAGGGTCCCACTTCTACTATGGCTACACCTTC.

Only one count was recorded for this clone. The chain's CDR3 is CASSQIGGTNSPLHF. Written as DNA, the CDR3 is TGTGCCAGCAGCCAAATCGGGGGGACGAATTCACCCCTCCACTTT. The rearrangement links TRBV14 to TRBJ1-6, with a weak D call TRBD1 (5 bases). CDR1 is SGHDN and CDR2 is FVKESK in the germline V gene. This CDR3 spans 15 amino acids. V lost 2 bases to trimming and J lost 7 bases, with 12 bases between them.

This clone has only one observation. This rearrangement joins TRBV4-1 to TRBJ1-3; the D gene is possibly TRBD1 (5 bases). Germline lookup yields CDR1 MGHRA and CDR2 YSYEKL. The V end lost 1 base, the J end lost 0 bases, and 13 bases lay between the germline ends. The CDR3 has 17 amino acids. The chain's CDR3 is CASSQADSILSGNTIYF. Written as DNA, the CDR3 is TGCGCCAGCAGCCAAGCCGACAGCATACTCTCTGGAAACACCATATATTTT.

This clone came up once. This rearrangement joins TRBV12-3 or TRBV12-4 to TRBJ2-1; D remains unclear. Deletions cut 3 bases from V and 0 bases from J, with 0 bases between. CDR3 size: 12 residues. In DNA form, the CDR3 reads TGTGCCAGCAGTTTCTCCTACAATGAGCAGTTCTTC. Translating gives CASSFSYNEQFF.

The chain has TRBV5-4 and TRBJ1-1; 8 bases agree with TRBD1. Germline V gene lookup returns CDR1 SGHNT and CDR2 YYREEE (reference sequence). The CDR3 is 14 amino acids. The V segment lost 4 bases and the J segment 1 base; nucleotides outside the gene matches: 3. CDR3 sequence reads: CASSNDRGNTEAFF. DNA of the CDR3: TGTGCCAGCAGCAATGACAGGGGGAACACTGAAGCTTTCTTT.

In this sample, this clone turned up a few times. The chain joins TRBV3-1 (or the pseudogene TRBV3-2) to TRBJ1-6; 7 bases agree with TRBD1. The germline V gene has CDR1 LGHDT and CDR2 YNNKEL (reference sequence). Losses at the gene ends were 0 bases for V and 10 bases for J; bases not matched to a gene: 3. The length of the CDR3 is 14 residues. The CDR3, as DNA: TGTGCCAGCAGCCAAGAAGCAGGGGGATCACCCCTCCACTTT. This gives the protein CASSQEAGGSPLHF.

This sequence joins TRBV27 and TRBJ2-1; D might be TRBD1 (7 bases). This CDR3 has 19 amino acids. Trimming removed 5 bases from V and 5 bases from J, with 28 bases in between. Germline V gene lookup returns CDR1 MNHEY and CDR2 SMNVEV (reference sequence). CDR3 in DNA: TGTGCCAGCAGTCGACCTCCGGGACAGCGAAGGGGGGTTAACAATGAGCAGTTCTTC. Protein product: CASSRPPGQRRGVNNEQFF.

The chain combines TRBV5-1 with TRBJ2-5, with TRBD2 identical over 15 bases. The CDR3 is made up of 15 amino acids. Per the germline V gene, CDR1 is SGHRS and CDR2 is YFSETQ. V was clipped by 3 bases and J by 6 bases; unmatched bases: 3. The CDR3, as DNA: TGCGCCAGCAGCTGGACTAGCGGGGGGGCCAAGACCCAGTACTTC. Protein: CASSWTSGGAKTQYF.

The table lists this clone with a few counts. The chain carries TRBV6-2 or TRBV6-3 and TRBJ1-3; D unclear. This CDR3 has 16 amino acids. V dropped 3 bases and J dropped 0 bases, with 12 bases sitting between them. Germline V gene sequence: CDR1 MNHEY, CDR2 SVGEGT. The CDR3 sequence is CASSYSDSSSGNTIYF. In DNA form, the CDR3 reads TGTGCCAGCAGTTATTCCGATTCGAGCTCTGGAAACACCATATATTTT.

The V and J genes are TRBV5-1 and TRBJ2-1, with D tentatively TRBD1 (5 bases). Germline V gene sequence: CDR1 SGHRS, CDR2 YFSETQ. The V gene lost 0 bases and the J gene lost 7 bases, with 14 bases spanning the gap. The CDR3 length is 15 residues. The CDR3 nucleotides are TGCGCCAGCAGCTTGGGACAGTCGGAATCGAATGAGCAGTTCTTC. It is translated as CASSLGQSESNEQFF.

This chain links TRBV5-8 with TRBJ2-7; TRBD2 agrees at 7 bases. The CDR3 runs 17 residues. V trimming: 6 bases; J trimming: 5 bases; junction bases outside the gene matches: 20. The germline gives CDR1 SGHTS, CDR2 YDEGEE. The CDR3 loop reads CASKWGGRTGIPDEQYF. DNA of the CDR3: TGTGCCAGCAAATGGGGGGGACGAACAGGAATTCCCGACGAGCAGTACTTC.

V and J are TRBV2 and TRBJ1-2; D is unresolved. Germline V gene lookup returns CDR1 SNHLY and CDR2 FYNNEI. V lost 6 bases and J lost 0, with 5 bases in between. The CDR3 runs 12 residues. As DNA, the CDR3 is TGTGCCAGCAGCCAGTCTAACTATGGCTACACCTTC. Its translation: CASSQSNYGYTF.

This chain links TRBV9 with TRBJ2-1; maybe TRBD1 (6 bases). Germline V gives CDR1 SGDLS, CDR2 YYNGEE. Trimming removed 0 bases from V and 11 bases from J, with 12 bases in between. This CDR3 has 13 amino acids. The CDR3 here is CASSVGTVGKQFF. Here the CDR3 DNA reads TGTGCCAGCAGCGTAGGGACAGTCGGGAAGCAGTTCTTC.

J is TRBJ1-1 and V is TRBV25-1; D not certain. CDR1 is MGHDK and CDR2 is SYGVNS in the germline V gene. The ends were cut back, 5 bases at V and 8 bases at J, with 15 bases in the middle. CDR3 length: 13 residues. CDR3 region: CASSQLGQGEAFF. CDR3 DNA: TGTGCCAGCAGTCAGCTCGGCCAAGGAGAAGCTTTCTTT.

The CDR3 DNA is TGTGCCAGCAGTTCCCTCTCCGGGGGCGTCGGCACCGGGGAGCTGTTTTTT. Its protein product is CASSSLSGGVGTGELFF. This sequence joins TRBV6-2 or TRBV6-3 and TRBJ2-2; D possibly matches TRBD1 or TRBD2 (6 bases each). V lost 4 bases to trimming and J lost 4 bases, with 19 bases between them. The V gene's germline CDR1 is MNHEY and CDR2 SVGEGT. This CDR3 has 17 residues.

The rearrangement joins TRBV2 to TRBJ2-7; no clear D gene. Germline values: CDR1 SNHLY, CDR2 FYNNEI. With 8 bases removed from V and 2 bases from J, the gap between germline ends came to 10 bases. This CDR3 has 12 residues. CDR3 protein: CASQTDTYEQYF. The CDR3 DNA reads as TGTGCCAGCCAGACGGATACCTACGAGCAGTACTTC.

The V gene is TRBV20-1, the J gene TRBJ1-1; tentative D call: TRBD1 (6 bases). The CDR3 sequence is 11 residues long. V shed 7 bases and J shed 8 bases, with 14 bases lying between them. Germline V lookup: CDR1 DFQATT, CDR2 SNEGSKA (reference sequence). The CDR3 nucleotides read TGCAGTGGGAAAACCGGGACAGAAGCTTTCTTT. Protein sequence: CSGKTGTEAFF.

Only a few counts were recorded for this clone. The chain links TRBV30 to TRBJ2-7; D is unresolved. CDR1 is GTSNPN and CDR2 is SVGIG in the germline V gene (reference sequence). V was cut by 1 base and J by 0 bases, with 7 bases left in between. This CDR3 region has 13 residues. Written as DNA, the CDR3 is TGTGCCTGGAGTGGGGGTCTCTCCTACGAGCAGTACTTC. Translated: CAWSGGLSYEQYF.

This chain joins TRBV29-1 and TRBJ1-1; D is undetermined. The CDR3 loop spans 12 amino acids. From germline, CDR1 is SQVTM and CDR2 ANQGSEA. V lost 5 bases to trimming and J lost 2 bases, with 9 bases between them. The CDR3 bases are TGCAGCGTTCGGTACACCAACACTGAAGCTTTCTTT. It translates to CSVRYTNTEAFF.

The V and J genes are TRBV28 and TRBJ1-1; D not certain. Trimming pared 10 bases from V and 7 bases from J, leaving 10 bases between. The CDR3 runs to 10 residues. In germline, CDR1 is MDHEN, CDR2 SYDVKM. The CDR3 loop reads CAIPRVEAFF. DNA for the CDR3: TGTGCCATTCCGAGGGTTGAAGCTTTCTTT.

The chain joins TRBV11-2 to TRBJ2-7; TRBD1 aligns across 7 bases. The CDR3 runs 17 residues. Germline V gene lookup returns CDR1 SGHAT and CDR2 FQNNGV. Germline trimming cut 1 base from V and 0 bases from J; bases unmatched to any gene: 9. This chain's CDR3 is CASSLGDSLTSSYEQYF. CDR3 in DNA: TGTGCCAGCAGCTTAGGGGACAGCCTTACTAGCTCCTACGAGCAGTACTTC.

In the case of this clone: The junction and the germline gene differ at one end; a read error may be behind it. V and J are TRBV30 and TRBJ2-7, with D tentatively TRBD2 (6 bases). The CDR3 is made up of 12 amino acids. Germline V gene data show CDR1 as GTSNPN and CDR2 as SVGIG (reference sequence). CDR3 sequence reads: CAGRTDTYEQYF. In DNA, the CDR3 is TGTGCCGGGAGGACGGACACCTACGAGCAGTACTTC.

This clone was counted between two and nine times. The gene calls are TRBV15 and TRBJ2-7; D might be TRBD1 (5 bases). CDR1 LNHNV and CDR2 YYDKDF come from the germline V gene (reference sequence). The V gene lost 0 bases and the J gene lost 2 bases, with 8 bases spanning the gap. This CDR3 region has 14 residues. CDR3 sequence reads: CATSRDQGPYEQYF. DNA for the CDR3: TGTGCCACCAGCAGAGATCAGGGCCCCTACGAGCAGTACTTC.

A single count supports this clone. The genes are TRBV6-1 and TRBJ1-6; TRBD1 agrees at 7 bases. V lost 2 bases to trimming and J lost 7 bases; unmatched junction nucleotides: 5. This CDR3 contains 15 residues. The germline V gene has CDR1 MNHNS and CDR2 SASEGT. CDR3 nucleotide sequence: TGTGCCAGCAGTGAAAGTGGAGGGGGCAATTCACCCCTCCACTTT. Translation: CASSESGGGNSPLHF.